The present T cell receptor (beta chain) was sequenced within a study of CD8 T cells in Susac syndrome. This clonotype was observed a few times. Reverse transcription used roughly 0.5 to 1 ug RNA and random hexamers. Amplification of TCR beta CDR3 spanned 54 Vbeta and 13 Jbeta via immunoSEQ multiplex PCR. Each CDR3 protein gets one entry after TCRdb re-called the immunoSEQ multiplex PCR reads with MiXCR. The table records over 350,000 distinct CDR3 sequences, 85% of them present only once. The CDR3 length is 12 residues. Trimming cost V 9 bases and J 1 base, with 9 bases left between them. Germline CDR1 is MNHEY and CDR2 is SMNVEV (reference sequence). The authors sequenced TCR beta from blood CD8+ and CD4+ T cells. The multiple sclerosis controls comprised treatment-naive patients whose relapsing-remitting disease was stable or active.

This receptor was taken from a human donor with multiple sclerosis. The chain uses TRBV27 and TRBJ1-1; D uncertain. The specimen sequenced was CD8+ T cells from PBMCs. DNA for the CDR3: TGTGCCAGTAGATTGGGGAACACTGAAGCTTTCTTT. This gives the protein CASRLGNTEAFF.